What follows are 30 T cell receptor beta chains derived from one specimen sequenced in a study of Ad26.COV2.S vaccination and SARS-CoV-2 variants. This sample's treatment: 15 to 20 received Ad26.COV2.S at low or high dose, single or two shots; 5 received placebo; per-sample allocation not given. Following the first vaccine or placebo injection, samples were taken on day 63. The repertoire was sequenced with immunoSEQ multiplex PCR; TCRdb's copy has only in-frame clones and lacks some. The sample holds about 440,000 clones, 90% seen once. This material consisted of peripheral blood, taken in a trial of Ad26.COV2.S vaccine versus placebo. The receptors come from a person between 18 and 65 years old who received the Ad26.COV2.S COVID-19 vaccine or a placebo.

The chain has TRBV28 and TRBJ2-7; D gene unclear. The CDR3 runs 12 residues. Germline V CDR1 and CDR2: MDHEN, SYDVKM. V lost 7 bases and J lost 6, with 13 bases in between. The CDR3, as DNA: TGTGCCAGCAATATTCCTTTCGGCGAGCAGTACTTC. Its translation: CASNIPFGEQYF.

The chain recombines TRBV5-4 with TRBJ2-3; no clear D gene. The germline gives CDR1 SGHNT, CDR2 YYREEE (reference sequence). V was cut by 3 bases and J by 6 bases, with 8 bases left in between. CDR3 length: 12 amino acids. CDR3: CASSSTPDTQYF. The CDR3 DNA follows: TGTGCCAGCAGCTCGACCCCCGATACGCAGTATTTT.

This clone was picked up a small number of times. This sequence joins TRBV24-1 and TRBJ1-4; 7 nucleotides line up with TRBD1. Losses at the gene ends were 7 bases for V and 3 bases for J; bases not matched to a gene: 7. Germline values: CDR1 KGHDR, CDR2 SFDVKD. The CDR3 totals 15 residues. In DNA form, the CDR3 reads TGTGCCACCAGCTCAACAGGGGAAGCTAATGAAAAACTGTTTTTT. Amino acid sequence: CATSSTGEANEKLFF.

The rearrangement joins TRBV4-2 to TRBJ2-7; 10 bases are a match to TRBD2. Germline CDR1 reads LGHNA; CDR2 reads YNFKEQ. The CDR3 runs 14 residues. The V gene end was trimmed by 4 bases and the J gene end by 2 bases; junction bases not matched to a gene: 2. The CDR3 sequence: CASSRTSGAYEQYF. The CDR3 region has the DNA TGTGCCAGCAGCCGAACTAGCGGGGCCTACGAGCAGTACTTC.

The V and J genes are TRBV11-2 and TRBJ2-5, with 9 bases identical to TRBD1. The CDR3 has 15 residues. Looked up from germline, CDR1 is SGHAT and CDR2 is FQNNGV. The ends lost 3 bases at V and 5 bases at J; junction bases unmatched: 7. For the CDR3, the DNA is TGTGCCAGCAGCTTTGAGGACAGGGGACTGGAGACCCAGTACTTC. It encodes CASSFEDRGLETQYF.

The chain has TRBV5-6 and TRBJ2-7; 8 positions agree with TRBD1. The CDR3 is made up of 15 amino acids. CDR1 and CDR2 from the germline V gene are SGHDT and YYEEEE. V trimming: 2 bases; J trimming: 2 bases; junction bases outside the gene matches: 6. The CDR3 DNA reads as TGTGCCAGCAGCTTTACCGGGACAGGCGCCTACGAGCAGTACTTC. This codes for CASSFTGTGAYEQYF.

V is TRBV18 and J is TRBJ2-7; unclear D gene. Per germline, CDR1 KGHSH and CDR2 LQKENI. The CDR3 extends over 15 amino acids. V gave up 5 bases and J gave up 0 bases, with 14 bases separating them. The CDR3 spells CASSTGIGASYEQYF. The CDR3 DNA is TGTGCCAGCTCAACCGGTATTGGCGCCTCCTACGAGCAGTACTTC.

The chain is built from TRBV7-9 and TRBJ2-7, with D unclear. From germline, CDR1 is SEHNR and CDR2 FQNEAQ (reference sequence). The CDR3 contains 14 residues. The ends were cut back, 4 bases at V and 0 bases at J, with 10 bases in the middle. Written as DNA, the CDR3 is TGTGCCAGCAGCTCTCGGATTAGCTCCTACGAGCAGTACTTC. Protein product: CASSSRISSYEQYF.

The CDR3 sequence is CASSSGQGLSYNSPLHF. In DNA, the CDR3 is TGTGCCAGCAGCTCCGGACAGGGCCTCTCCTATAATTCACCCCTCCACTTT. This chain connects TRBV7-2 to TRBJ1-6; 8 nucleotides line up with TRBD1. The CDR3 sequence is 17 residues long. With 4 bases clipped from V and 0 bases from J, the junction kept 5 bases outside the gene matches. In germline, CDR1 is SGHTA, CDR2 FQGNSA.

The CDR3 nucleotides read TGCAGTGCTAGTCATGGCAGGGGCATGGAGCTGTTTTTT. Protein: CSASHGRGMELFF. V usage is TRBV20-1 and J usage is TRBJ2-2, with D tentatively TRBD1 (6 bases). The CDR3 is 13 residues long. Germline assignment: CDR1 DFQATT and CDR2 SNEGSKA (reference sequence). V lost 3 bases and J lost 10, with 15 bases in between.

This clone was observed a handful of times. This chain connects TRBV6-6 to TRBJ2-2, with 9 bases aligning to TRBD2. Germline lookup yields CDR1 MNHNY and CDR2 SVGAGI (reference sequence). This CDR3 region has 15 residues. Germline trimming cut 11 bases from V and 6 bases from J; bases unmatched to any gene: 13. For the CDR3, the DNA is TGTGCCTCGCGGGGCGGGAGGGCGGACCCCGGGGAGCTGTTTTTT. Protein product: CASRGGRADPGELFF.

The chain is built from TRBV6-5 and TRBJ2-7; no clear D gene. The V end was cut by 7 bases, the J end by 2 bases, with 15 bases between. CDR1 and CDR2 from the germline V gene are MNHEY and SVGAGI. The CDR3 is 14 residues long. The CDR3 is CASTRRLFPYEQYF. In nucleotides, the CDR3 is TGTGCCAGCACCCGGCGCCTCTTCCCCTACGAGCAGTACTTC.

The chain recombines TRBV28 with TRBJ2-3; D may be TRBD2 (5 bases). This CDR3 is 14 amino acids long. V was clipped by 5 bases and J by 3 bases, with 12 bases between them. Germline assignment: CDR1 MDHEN and CDR2 SYDVKM. The CDR3 spells CASSGGRPTDTQYF. The DNA for the CDR3 is TGTGCCAGCAGTGGAGGCCGACCGACAGATACGCAGTATTTT.

The chain carries TRBV12-3 or TRBV12-4 and TRBJ2-5; D is ambiguous. The CDR3 is 13 amino acids. V dropped 6 bases and J dropped 3 bases, with 11 bases sitting between them. The DNA for the CDR3 is TGTGCCAGCAGCCCCGACCTAGAAGAGACCCAGTACTTC. It yields the protein CASSPDLEETQYF.

The chain carries TRBV5-5 and TRBJ1-5, with D perhaps matching TRBD1 (5 bases). The CDR3 covers 16 residues. Looked up from germline, CDR1 is SGHKS and CDR2 is YYEKEE (reference sequence). Trimming stripped 4 bases from V and 3 bases from J, with 17 bases between. CDR3 amino acids: CASSPGGGPLNQPQHF. CDR3 sequence (DNA): TGTGCCAGCAGCCCCGGGGGAGGGCCCCTCAATCAGCCCCAGCATTTT.

The chain uses TRBV7-2 and TRBJ2-1; D gene ambiguous. Germline V gene sequence: CDR1 SGHTA, CDR2 FQGNSA. The CDR3 has 13 amino acids. Trimming took 1 base from V and 6 from J, leaving 7 bases between them. CDR3 DNA sequence: TGTGCCAGCAGCTTAGTTTACCTCAATGAGCAGTTCTTC. Encoded protein: CASSLVYLNEQFF.

The chain combines TRBV18 with TRBJ1-1; D is possibly TRBD1 (5 bases). The V end lost 2 bases, the J end lost 0 bases, and 16 bases lay between the germline ends. The CDR3 totals 17 residues. CDR1 is KGHSH, CDR2 LQKENI, per germline. The CDR3 region has the DNA TGTGCCAGCTCACCAACAGGCGTCATGGCAATGAACACTGAAGCTTTCTTT. Encoded protein: CASSPTGVMAMNTEAFF. Full variable domain (outside the CDR3, taken from reference TRBV18 and TRBJ1-1): NAGVMQNPRHLVRRRGQEARLRCSPMKGHSHVYWYRQLPEEGLKFMVYLQKENIIDESGMPKERFSAEFPKEGPSILRIQQVVRGDSAAYFCASSPTGVMAMNTEAFFGQGTRLTVV.

The V call is TRBV12-3 or TRBV12-4, the J call TRBJ1-1; 10 bases are a match to TRBD1. CDR3 size: 13 residues. J lost 8 bases, V lost 6 bases, and 6 bases had no gene match. CDR3 nucleotide sequence: TGTGCCAGCAGCCACCGGGACAGGGGAGAAGCTTTCTTT. Translating it yields CASSHRDRGEAFF.

The chain carries TRBV20-1 and TRBJ2-7; 7 bases map to TRBD1. Germline CDR1 reads DFQATT; CDR2 reads SNEGSKA (reference sequence). Trimming removed 4 bases from V and 9 bases from J; junction bases left unmatched: 12. The CDR3 covers 13 residues. CDR3 amino acids: CSAIDAQGLTQYF. CDR3 sequence (DNA): TGCAGTGCTATTGATGCACAGGGGTTAACGCAGTACTTC.

J is TRBJ2-7 and V is TRBV27; TRBD2 agrees at 8 bases. CDR1 is MNHEY, CDR2 SMNVEV, per germline (reference sequence). The CDR3 extends over 13 amino acids. Unmatched junction bases numbered 3, after V lost 6 bases and J lost 2 bases. This CDR3 reads CASRLADAYEQYF. The CDR3 region has the DNA TGTGCCAGCAGACTAGCGGATGCCTACGAGCAGTACTTC.

The chain is built from TRBV6-5 and TRBJ2-2, with 10 bases aligning to TRBD1. CDR1 and CDR2 from the germline V gene are MNHEY and SVGAGI. The CDR3 is 16 amino acids. Losses at the gene ends were 4 bases for V and 4 bases for J; bases not matched to a gene: 6. CDR3 DNA sequence: TGTGCCAGCAGTTCCCCGGGACAGGGGCGCACCGGGGAGCTGTTTTTT. Protein product: CASSSPGQGRTGELFF.

Concerning this clone itself: A junction end diverges from the germline sequence, so it may reflect a read error. This chain uses TRBV5-1 with TRBJ2-2, with 7 bases fitting TRBD1. This CDR3 is built from 15 residues. Germline assignment: CDR1 SGHRS and CDR2 YFSETQ. In nucleotides, the CDR3 is TGCGCCAGCAGGTCTGGACAGGAAAACACCGGTGAGCTGTTTTTT. Translated: CASRSGQENTGELFF.

The V and J genes are TRBV9 and TRBJ1-1; 7 bases are a match to TRBD1. The length of the CDR3 is 15 residues. V shed 0 bases and J 5 bases; nucleotides not matched to a gene: 7. Looked up from germline, CDR1 is SGDLS and CDR2 is YYNGEE. The CDR3 sequence is CASSVGHRGGTEAFF. In nucleotides, the CDR3 is TGTGCCAGCAGCGTAGGGCACAGGGGCGGTACTGAAGCTTTCTTT.

This clone was recorded only once. This chain joins TRBV7-6 and TRBJ2-2, with 13 bases aligning to TRBD2. V was pared by 5 bases and J by 6 bases, with 9 bases of the junction left unmatched. Looked up from germline, CDR1 is SGHVS and CDR2 is FNYEAQ. The CDR3 has 17 amino acids. CDR3 in amino acids: CASSHTSGRAFPGELFF. For the CDR3, the DNA is TGTGCCAGCAGCCACACTAGCGGGAGGGCTTTTCCCGGGGAGCTGTTTTTT. Full variable domain (remainder filled in from reference TRBV7-6 and TRBJ2-2): GAGVSQSPRYKVTKRGQDVALRCDPISGHVSLYWYRQALGQGPEFLTYFNYEAQQDKSGLPNDRFSAERPEGSISTLTIQRTEQRDSAMYRCASSHTSGRAFPGELFFGEGSRLTVL.

The chain combines TRBV14 with TRBJ1-6, with TRBD1 as a possible D gene (6 bases). Germline loops: CDR1 SGHDN, CDR2 FVKESK. This CDR3 contains 19 residues. V lost 0 bases, J lost 4 bases, and 19 bases lay in between. Written as DNA, the CDR3 is TGTGCCAGCAGCCAAGATCCGGGCAGGGGTAGAATTTATAATTCACCCCTCCACTTT. It translates to CASSQDPGRGRIYNSPLHF. Variable domain in full (rest from reference TRBV14 and TRBJ1-6): EAGVTQFPSHSVIEKGQTVTLRCDPISGHDNLYWYRRVMGKEIKFLLHFVKESKQDESGMPNNRFLAERTGGTYSTLKVQPAELEDSGVYFCASSQDPGRGRIYNSPLHFGNGTRLTVT.

The chain uses TRBV7-3 and TRBJ1-1; D gene uncertain. There are 14 residues in the CDR3. V shed 3 bases and J shed 1 base, with 9 bases lying between them. The germline CDR1 and CDR2 sequences are SGHTA and FQGTGA. The CDR3 is CASSLYRKNTEAFF. In nucleotides, the CDR3 is TGTGCCAGCAGCTTGTACAGAAAGAACACTGAAGCTTTCTTT.

This chain links TRBV27 with TRBJ2-3, with D possibly being TRBD2 (6 bases). Germline V gene lookup returns CDR1 MNHEY and CDR2 SMNVEV (reference sequence). This CDR3 spans 14 amino acids. Trimming pared 3 bases from V and 6 bases from J, leaving 13 bases between. The CDR3 region is CASSFGGRLDTQYF. CDR3 coding DNA: TGTGCCAGCAGTTTTGGAGGGAGACTGGATACGCAGTATTTT.

The table lists this clone with a count of one. This rearrangement joins TRBV28 to TRBJ1-2, with TRBD1 matching 9 bases. The CDR3 has 13 residues. With 6 bases clipped from V and 4 bases from J, the junction kept 3 bases outside the gene matches. Germline CDR1 reads MDHEN; CDR2 reads SYDVKM. The CDR3 DNA is TGTGCCAGCAGCCTGGACAGGGGCTATGGCTACACCTTC. Encoded protein: CASSLDRGYGYTF.

This clone was found once. The chain links TRBV19 to TRBJ1-2, with 9 bases that match TRBD1. This CDR3 spans 15 amino acids. Germline assignment: CDR1 LNHDA and CDR2 SQIVND (reference sequence). With V trimmed by 5 bases and J by 5 bases, 9 bases remained unmatched. The CDR3 loop is CASSSRPGTGYGYTF. The CDR3 DNA reads TGTGCCAGTAGTTCACGTCCCGGGACAGGGTATGGCTACACCTTC.

This clone was counted a single time. This sequence joins TRBV9 and TRBJ2-7; D possibly uses TRBD1 or TRBD2 (5 bases each). The CDR3 is 13 amino acids. Germline loops: CDR1 SGDLS, CDR2 YYNGEE. Deletions cut 4 bases from V and 7 bases from J, with 15 bases between. The chain's CDR3 is CASSMGEWREQYF. CDR3 sequence (DNA): TGTGCCAGCAGCATGGGGGAGTGGAGGGAGCAGTACTTC.